This is a list of T cell receptor beta chains from one sample in a study of T cell changes during pregnancy in multiple sclerosis. TCRdb keeps only in-frame clones here, not all; method: immunoSEQ multiplex PCR. The table shows 50,000 to 65,000 clones, with about 90% occurring only once. The sequencing here drew on CD4+ T cells from peripheral blood mononuclear cells, taken in the first trimester of pregnancy. These receptors all come from a female donor with multiple sclerosis, enrolled in a pregnancy study. Each CDR3 is given with its conserved first and last residue. The D gene is left open where the match is weak. Expanded clones are given a class, and other clones once, few, many or no size at all.

v_gene	d_gene	j_gene	abundance	CDR3aa	CDR3nt
TRBV11-2	NA	TRBJ2-5	NA	CASSLDRLLETQYF	TGTGCCAGCAGCTTAGATCGTCTCTTAGAGACCCAGTACTTC
TRBV29-1	NA	TRBJ1-6	once	CSVQMGSYNSPLHF	TGCAGCGTACAGATGGGTTCCTATAATTCACCCCTCCACTTT
TRBV7-9	TRBD1	TRBJ1-2	once	CASSLDGQGSGYTF	TGTGCCAGCAGCTTAGATGGACAGGGAAGTGGCTACACCTTC
TRBV5-6	NA	TRBJ1-6	NA	CASSLYNSGNSPLHF	TGTGCCAGCAGCTTGTATAACTCAGGGAATTCACCCCTCCACTTT
TRBV2	NA	TRBJ1-5	NA	CASSEQGSYQPQHF	TGTGCCAGCAGTGAACAGGGTTCTTATCAGCCCCAGCATTTT
TRBV19	TRBD1	TRBJ1-1	NA	CASSIAAGGEAFF	TGTGCCAGTAGTATAGCGGCAGGGGGGGAAGCTTTCTTT
TRBV10-3	NA	TRBJ1-6	few	CAISESPGSPLHF	TGTGCCATCAGTGAATCCCCAGGTTCACCCCTCCACTTT
TRBV9	NA	TRBJ2-5	NA	CASSVRQEETQYF	TGTGCCAGCAGCGTTCGTCAGGAAGAGACCCAGTACTTC
TRBV27	NA	TRBJ1-4	NA	CASSFEKGKRELFF	TGTGCCAGCAGTTTCGAGAAGGGGAAGCGAGAACTGTTTTTT
TRBV6-5	TRBD1	TRBJ2-1	NA	CASRRQGTNEQFF	TGTGCCAGCAGGCGACAGGGTACGAATGAGCAGTTCTTC
TRBV7-2	NA	TRBJ2-7	NA	CASSPGVLRHEQYF	TGTGCCAGCAGCCCCGGGGTTTTGAGGCACGAGCAGTACTTC
TRBV12-5	NA	TRBJ1-4	NA	CASGLVLGQGINEKLFF	TGTGCTAGTGGTTTGGTACTGGGTCAGGGTATAAACGAAAAACTGTTTTTT
TRBV11-2	TRBD1	TRBJ2-7	once	CASRLTGGIREQYF	TGTGCCAGCAGACTGACAGGGGGTATCCGTGAGCAGTACTTC
TRBV2	TRBD1	TRBJ1-2	NA	CASRGQVNYGYTF	TGTGCCAGCCGAGGACAGGTAAACTATGGCTACACCTTC
TRBV6-5	NA	TRBJ2-4	NA	CASSFFQGGRDIQYF	TGTGCCAGCAGTTTCTTCCAGGGGGGAAGAGACATTCAGTACTTC
TRBV7-2	NA	TRBJ1-1	NA	CASSYAGTEAFF	TGTGCCAGCAGCTACGCGGGCACTGAAGCTTTCTTT
TRBV9	TRBD2	TRBJ2-5	NA	CASSPRGGREETQYF	TGTGCCAGCAGCCCGCGGGGGGGACGGGAAGAGACCCAGTACTTC
TRBV5-1	NA	TRBJ2-5	NA	CASSLEIMETQYF	TGCGCCAGCAGCTTGGAAATTATGGAGACCCAGTACTTC
TRBV9	TRBD2	TRBJ2-3	NA	CASSVVASGGARADTQYF	TGTGCCAGCAGCGTAGTAGCTAGCGGGGGGGCCCGGGCAGATACGCAGTATTTT
TRBV11-3	TRBD1	TRBJ1-2	NA	CASRLDRANYGYTF	TGTGCCAGTCGCCTAGACAGGGCGAACTATGGCTACACCTTC
TRBV4-2	TRBD1	TRBJ1-1	NA	CASSQGTGRRAFF	TGTGCCAGCAGCCAAGGGACAGGGCGGAGGGCTTTCTTT
TRBV7-2	TRBD1	TRBJ1-3	NA	CASSLRQGVNTIYF	TGTGCCAGCAGCTTAAGACAGGGGGTAAACACCATATATTTT
TRBV11-2	NA	TRBJ2-4	NA	CASSLGRRLRNIQYF	TGTGCCAGCAGCTTAGGTCGCAGGTTACGGAACATTCAGTACTTC
TRBV2	TRBD1	TRBJ2-2	NA	CASGGQGSRTGELFF	TGTGCCAGTGGGGGACAGGGGAGTAGGACCGGGGAGCTGTTTTTT
TRBV5-6	NA	TRBJ1-3	NA	CASSFQLFSGNTIYF	TGTGCCAGCAGCTTCCAACTCTTCTCTGGAAACACCATATATTTT
TRBV7-3	TRBD1	TRBJ1-5	NA	CASSLTGGRDQPQHF	TGTGCCAGCAGCTTGACAGGGGGCAGGGATCAGCCCCAGCATTTT
TRBV7-2	TRBD1	TRBJ2-5	NA	CASSLTGTAQETQYF	TGTGCCAGCAGCTTAACCGGGACAGCCCAAGAGACCCAGTACTTC
TRBV5-4	NA	TRBJ2-7	NA	CASSLGQGMGEQYF	TGTGCCAGCAGCTTGGGGCAGGGGATGGGCGAGCAGTACTTC
TRBV7-2	TRBD1	TRBJ1-1	NA	CASSSRTGRNTEAFF	TGTGCCAGCAGCTCGCGGACAGGGAGGAACACTGAAGCTTTCTTT
TRBV5-6	TRBD1	TRBJ2-3	NA	CASSLRRTGEVADTQYF	TGTGCCAGCAGCTTGCGGCGGACAGGGGAGGTTGCAGATACGCAGTATTTT
TRBV16	NA	TRBJ1-3	NA	CASSQDRWLNAGNTIYF	TGTGCCAGCAGCCAAGACAGGTGGCTAAACGCTGGAAACACCATATATTTT
TRBV25-1	TRBD1	TRBJ1-2	NA	CASSEANRGNYGYTF	TGTGCCAGCAGTGAAGCCAACAGGGGAAACTATGGCTACACCTTC
TRBV4-2	TRBD1	TRBJ2-2	NA	CASSQTGQAPNTGELFF	TGTGCCAGCAGCCAGACCGGACAGGCACCGAACACCGGGGAGCTGTTTTTT
TRBV7-2	NA	TRBJ2-7	NA	CASTLGLAINEQYF	TGTGCCAGCACCCTTGGGCTAGCGATCAACGAGCAGTACTTC